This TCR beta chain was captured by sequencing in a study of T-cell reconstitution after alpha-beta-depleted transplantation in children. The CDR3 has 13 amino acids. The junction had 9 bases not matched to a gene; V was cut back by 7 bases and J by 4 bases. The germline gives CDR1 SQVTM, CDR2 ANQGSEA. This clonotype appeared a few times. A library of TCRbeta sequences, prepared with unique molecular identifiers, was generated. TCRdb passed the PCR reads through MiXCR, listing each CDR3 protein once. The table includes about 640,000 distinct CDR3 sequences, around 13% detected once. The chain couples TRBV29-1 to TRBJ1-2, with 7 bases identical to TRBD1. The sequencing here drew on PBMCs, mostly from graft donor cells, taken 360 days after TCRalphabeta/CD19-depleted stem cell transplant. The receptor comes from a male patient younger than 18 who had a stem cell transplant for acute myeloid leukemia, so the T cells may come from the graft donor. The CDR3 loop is CSADRVYGYGYTF. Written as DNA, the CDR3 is TGCAGCGCCGACAGGGTCTATGGCTATGGCTACACCTTC. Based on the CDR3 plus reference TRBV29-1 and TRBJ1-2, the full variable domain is SAVISQKPSRDICQRGTSLTIQCQVDSQVTMMFWYRQQPGQSLTLIATANQGSEATYESGFVIDKFPISRPNLTFSTLTVSNMSPEDSSIYLCSADRVYGYGYTFGSGTRLTVV.